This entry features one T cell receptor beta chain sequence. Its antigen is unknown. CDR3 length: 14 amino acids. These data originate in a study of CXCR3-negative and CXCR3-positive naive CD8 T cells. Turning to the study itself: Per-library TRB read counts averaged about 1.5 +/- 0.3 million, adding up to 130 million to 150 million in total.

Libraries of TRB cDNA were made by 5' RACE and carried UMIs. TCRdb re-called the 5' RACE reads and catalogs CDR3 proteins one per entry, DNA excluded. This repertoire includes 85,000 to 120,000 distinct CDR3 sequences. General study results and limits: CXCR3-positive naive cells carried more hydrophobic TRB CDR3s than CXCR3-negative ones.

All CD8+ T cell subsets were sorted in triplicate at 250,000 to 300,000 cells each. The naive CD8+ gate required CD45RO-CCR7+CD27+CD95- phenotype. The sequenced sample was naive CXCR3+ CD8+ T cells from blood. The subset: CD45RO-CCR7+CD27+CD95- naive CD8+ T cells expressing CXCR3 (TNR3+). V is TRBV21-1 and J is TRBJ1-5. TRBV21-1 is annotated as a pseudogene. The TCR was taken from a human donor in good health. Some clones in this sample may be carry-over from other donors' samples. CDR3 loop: CASGRVKVNQPQHF.